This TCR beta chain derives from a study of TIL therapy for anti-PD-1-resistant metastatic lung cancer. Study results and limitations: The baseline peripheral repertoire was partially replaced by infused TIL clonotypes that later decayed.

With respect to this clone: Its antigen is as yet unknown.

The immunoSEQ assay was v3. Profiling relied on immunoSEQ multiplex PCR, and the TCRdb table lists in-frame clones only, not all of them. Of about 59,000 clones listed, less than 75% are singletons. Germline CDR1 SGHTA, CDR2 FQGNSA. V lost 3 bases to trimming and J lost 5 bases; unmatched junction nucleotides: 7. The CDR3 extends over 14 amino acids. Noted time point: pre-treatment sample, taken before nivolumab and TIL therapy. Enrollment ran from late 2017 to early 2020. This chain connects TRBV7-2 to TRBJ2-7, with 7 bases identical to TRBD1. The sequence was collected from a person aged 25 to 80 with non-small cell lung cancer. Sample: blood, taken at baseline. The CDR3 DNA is TGTGCCAGCAGCTTCCCGGGACAGTCCCACGAGCAGTACTTC. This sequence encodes CASSFPGQSHEQYF.